This TCR beta chain was recorded in a study of cytomegalovirus exposure and HLA in healthy donors. Looking at the study overall: A later analysis reported the same platform for the 90 to 150 validation repertoires and the 666 first-cohort repertoires.

V lost 2 bases, J lost 5 bases, and 15 bases lay in between. Germline V gene sequence: CDR1 MDHEN, CDR2 SYDVKM. This CDR3 contains 15 residues. Whole-study findings and limits: Researchers catalogued around 150 TCR beta chains as cytomegalovirus-associated. Reportedly, cytomegalovirus status was diagnosed with high sensitivity and specificity.

A word on this clone: As yet, its antigen is unknown.

Profiling relied on immunoSEQ multiplex PCR, and the TCRdb table lists in-frame clones only, not all of them. Of about 250,000 clones in the sample, about 90% were seen once. The donors were in the approximately 130-subject validation cohort; that cohort was separate from the roughly 700-subject first cohort. This clonotype originated in a man aged 18 to 29 in good health and CMV-seropositive. The chain is built from TRBV28 and TRBJ1-1, with no clear D. Input material: PBMCs. Written as DNA, the CDR3 is TGTGCCAGCAGTTTACGGCCCCTATGGGGTACTGAAGCTTTCTTT. As protein: CASSLRPLWGTEAFF. Based on the CDR3 plus reference TRBV28 and TRBJ1-1, the full variable domain is DVKVTQSSRYLVKRTGEKVFLECVQDMDHENMFWYRQDPGLGLRLIYFSYDVKMKEKGDIPEGYSVSREKKERFSLILESASTNQTSMYLCASSLRPLWGTEAFFGQGTRLTVV.